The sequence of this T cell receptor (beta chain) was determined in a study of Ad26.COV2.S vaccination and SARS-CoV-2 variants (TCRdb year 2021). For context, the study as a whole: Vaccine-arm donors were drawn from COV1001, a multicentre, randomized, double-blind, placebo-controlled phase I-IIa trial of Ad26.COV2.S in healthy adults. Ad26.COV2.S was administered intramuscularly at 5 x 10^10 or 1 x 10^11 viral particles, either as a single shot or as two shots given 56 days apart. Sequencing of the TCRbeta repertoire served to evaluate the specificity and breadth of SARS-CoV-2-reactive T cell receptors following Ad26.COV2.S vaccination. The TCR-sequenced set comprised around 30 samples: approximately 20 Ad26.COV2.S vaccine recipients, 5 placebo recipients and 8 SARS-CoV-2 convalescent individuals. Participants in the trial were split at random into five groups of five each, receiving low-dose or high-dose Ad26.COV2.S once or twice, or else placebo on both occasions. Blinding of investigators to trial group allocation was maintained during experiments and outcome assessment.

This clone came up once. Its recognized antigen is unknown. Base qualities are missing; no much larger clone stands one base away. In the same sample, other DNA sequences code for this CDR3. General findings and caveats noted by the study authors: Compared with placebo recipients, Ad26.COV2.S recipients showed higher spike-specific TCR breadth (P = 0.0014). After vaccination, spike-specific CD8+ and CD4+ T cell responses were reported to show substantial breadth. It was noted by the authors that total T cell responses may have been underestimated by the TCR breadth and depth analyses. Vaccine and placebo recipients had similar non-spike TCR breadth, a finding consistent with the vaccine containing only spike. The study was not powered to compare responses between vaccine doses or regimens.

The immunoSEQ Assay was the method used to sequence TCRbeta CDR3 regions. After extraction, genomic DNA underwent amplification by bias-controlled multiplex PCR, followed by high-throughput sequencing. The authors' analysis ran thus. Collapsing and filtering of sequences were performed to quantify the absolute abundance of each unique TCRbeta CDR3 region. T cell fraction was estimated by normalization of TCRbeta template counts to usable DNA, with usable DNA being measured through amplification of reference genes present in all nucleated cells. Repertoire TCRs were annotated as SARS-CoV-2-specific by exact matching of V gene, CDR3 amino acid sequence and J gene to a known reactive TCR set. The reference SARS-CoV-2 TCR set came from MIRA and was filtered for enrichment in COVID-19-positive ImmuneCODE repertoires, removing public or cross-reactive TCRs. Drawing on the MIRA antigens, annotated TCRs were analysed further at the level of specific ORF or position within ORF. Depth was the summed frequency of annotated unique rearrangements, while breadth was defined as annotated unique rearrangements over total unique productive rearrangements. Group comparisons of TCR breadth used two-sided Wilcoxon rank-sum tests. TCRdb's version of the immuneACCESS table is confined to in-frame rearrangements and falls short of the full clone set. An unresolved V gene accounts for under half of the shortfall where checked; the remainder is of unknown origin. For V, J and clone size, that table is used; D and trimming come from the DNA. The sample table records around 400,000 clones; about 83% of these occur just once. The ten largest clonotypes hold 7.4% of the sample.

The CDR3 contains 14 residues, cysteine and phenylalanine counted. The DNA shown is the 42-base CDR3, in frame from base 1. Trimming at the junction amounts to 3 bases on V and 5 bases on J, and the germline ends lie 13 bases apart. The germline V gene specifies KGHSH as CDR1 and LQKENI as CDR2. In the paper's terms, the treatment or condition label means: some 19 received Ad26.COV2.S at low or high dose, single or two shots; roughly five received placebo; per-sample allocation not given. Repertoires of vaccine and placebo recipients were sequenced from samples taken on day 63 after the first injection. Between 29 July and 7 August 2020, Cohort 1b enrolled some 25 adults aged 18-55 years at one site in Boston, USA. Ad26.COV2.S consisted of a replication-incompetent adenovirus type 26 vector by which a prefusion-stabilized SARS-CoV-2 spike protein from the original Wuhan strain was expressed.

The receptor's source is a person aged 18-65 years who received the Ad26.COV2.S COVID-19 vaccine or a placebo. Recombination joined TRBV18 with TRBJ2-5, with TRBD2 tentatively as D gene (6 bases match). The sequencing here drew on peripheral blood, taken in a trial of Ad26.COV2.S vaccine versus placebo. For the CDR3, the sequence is CASSPRGGAETQYF. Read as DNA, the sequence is TGTGCCAGCTCACCCCGCGGCGGGGCCGAGACCCAGTACTTC. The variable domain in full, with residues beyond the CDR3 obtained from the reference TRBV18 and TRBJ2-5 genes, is NAGVMQNPRHLVRRRGQEARLRCSPMKGHSHVYWYRQLPEEGLKFMVYLQKENIIDESGMPKERFSAEFPKEGPSILRIQQVVRGDSAAYFCASSPRGGAETQYFGPGTRLLVL.